These 4 T cell receptor beta chains share one sample of origin, sequenced in a study of blood T cell repertoires in COVID-19. Profiled with immunoSEQ multiplex PCR; TCRdb holds only in-frame clones, not every one. The sample shows under 250,000 clones, around 82% of them seen only once. The sequencing sample was made of peripheral blood. These receptors were obtained from a woman aged 40-49 years with acute or convalescent COVID-19.

This chain joins TRBV11-3 and TRBJ2-3, with D possibly matching TRBD2 (7 bases). Germline CDR1 SGHNT, CDR2 YENEEA. There are 14 residues in the CDR3. V was pared by 5 bases and J by 0 bases, with 9 bases between. The CDR3 region is CASSRGASTDTQYF. CDR3 in DNA: TGTGCCAGCAGCCGGGGGGCCAGCACAGATACGCAGTATTTT.

This rearrangement joins TRBV30 to TRBJ2-1; D gene unclear. V lost 0 bases and J 5 bases, leaving 11 bases between the germline ends. The CDR3 runs to 14 residues. Germline V gene lookup returns CDR1 GTSNPN and CDR2 SVGIG (reference sequence). The CDR3 region is CAWSVTRLDNEQFF. In DNA form, the CDR3 reads TGTGCCTGGAGTGTAACGCGACTGGACAATGAGCAGTTCTTC.

This chain joins TRBV2 and TRBJ2-3; perhaps TRBD2 as D (6 bases). V lost 9 bases and J lost 2, with 9 bases in between. CDR1 is SNHLY and CDR2 is FYNNEI in the germline V gene. CDR3 length: 12 amino acids. CDR3 DNA: TGTGCCAGGGGACTTCTCACAGATACGCAGTATTTT. It specifies CARGLLTDTQYF. Complete variable domain (other parts from reference TRBV2 and TRBJ2-3): EPEVTQTPSHQVTQMGQEVILRCVPISNHLYFYWYRQILGQKVEFLVSFYNNEISEKSEIFDDQFSVERPDGSNFTLKIRSTKLEDSAMYFCARGLLTDTQYFGPGTRLTVL.

This clone was observed a handful of times. The rearrangement joins TRBV24-1 to TRBJ2-7; TRBD1 aligns across 9 bases. CDR1 is KGHDR and CDR2 is SFDVKD in the germline V gene. The junction had 5 bases not matched to a gene; V was cut back by 7 bases and J by 5 bases. The CDR3 totals 13 residues. CDR3 sequence: CATRHGTGNEQYF. CDR3 DNA: TGTGCCACCAGGCATGGGACAGGGAACGAGCAGTACTTC.